This is a list of T cell receptor beta chains from one sample in a study of PD-1 blockade in classical Hodgkin lymphoma. Profiled with immunoSEQ multiplex PCR; TCRdb holds only in-frame clones, not every one. The top ten hold around 19% of the sample, which has under 130,000 clones, roughly nine tenths seen once. This specimen was peripheral blood mononuclear cells (PBMCs), taken before the fourth cycle of nivolumab. These receptors were collected from a human donor with classical Hodgkin lymphoma. The CDR3 runs from the conserved cysteine through the conserved F or W. A D gene is named only where the DNA matches it firmly. Clone size is not always given. Where it is, it says once, few, many or a class for expanded clones.

CDR3 protein	J gene	clone size	V gene	D gene
CASSPGLYGYTF	TRBJ1-2	.	TRBV19	.
CASMIGGQPQHF	TRBJ1-5	few	TRBV28	.
CASSYDRSNEKLFF	TRBJ1-4	.	TRBV5-5	.
CASSFSAGNTIYF	TRBJ1-3	few	TRBV5-1	.
CASSNLQNGYTF	TRBJ1-2	few	TRBV16	.
CASSVDGGGHTEAFF	TRBJ1-1	.	TRBV9	.
CATSRDFVDEQYF	TRBJ2-7	.	TRBV15	.
CASSQATLREDGEQFF	TRBJ2-1	.	TRBV4-2	.
CAISPDLNTIYF	TRBJ1-3	.	TRBV10-3	.
CASSPGQGGTNEKLFF	TRBJ1-4	.	TRBV18	TRBD1
CATLSRLADTDTQYF	TRBJ2-3	.	TRBV6-1	TRBD2
CASSGDSDTEAFF	TRBJ1-1	.	TRBV6-5	TRBD1
CASEGPTYEQYF	TRBJ2-7	.	TRBV6-5	.
CASSLRQGTYEQYF	TRBJ2-7	.	TRBV5-6	.
CASSLNRESRTDTQYF	TRBJ2-3	.	TRBV28	.
CASSYGDRVLTEAFF	TRBJ1-1	.	TRBV6-5	TRBD1
CASSLYTGELFF	TRBJ2-2	.	TRBV27	.
CASSIDSHYIYEQYF	TRBJ2-7	.	TRBV7-9	.
CASSGYGGGTPDEQYF	TRBJ2-7	.	TRBV11-2	.
CASSPGRTSGANTGELFF	TRBJ2-2	.	TRBV18	TRBD2
CASRATGAVYNTEAFF	TRBJ1-1	.	TRBV6-6	TRBD1
CASRPGGAGSYEQYF	TRBJ2-7	.	TRBV19	TRBD2
CASSQDPFSYEQYF	TRBJ2-7	.	TRBV4-2	.
CASRPPGANGYTF	TRBJ1-2	.	TRBV7-9	.
CASSRDSENIQYF	TRBJ2-4	few	TRBV7-9	TRBD1
CASTRGTSYEQYF	TRBJ2-7	.	TRBV2	.
CAIGREPGGGAEQYF	TRBJ2-7	once	TRBV5-4	.
CASSLGAGPIPRTDTQYF	TRBJ2-3	once	TRBV7-6	.
CASSPTDWGDNEQFF	TRBJ2-1	few	TRBV18	.
CASSSAGTVLYNEQFF	TRBJ2-1	.	TRBV6-6	.
CSVEDPILAGAGYNEQFF	TRBJ2-1	.	TRBV29-1	TRBD2
CASSGWGSGANVLTF	TRBJ2-6	.	TRBV19	.
CASSLEGSGANVLTF	TRBJ2-6	.	TRBV5-8	.